The text below deals with one T cell receptor (beta chain). Plates contained about 200,000 CFSE-labeled responder cells and about 200,000 irradiated, violet-dye-labeled stimulator cells. Once the reaction had ended, proliferating CFSE-low CD3+CD4+ and CD3+CD8+ responders were sorted. The sample belongs to a study of graft-versus-host responses after intestinal transplantation. The wider study: All recipients got anti-thymocyte globulin induction, then tacrolimus and steroids for 2 to 3 years.

CDR1 MNHNS and CDR2 SASEGT come from the germline V gene. V shed 1 base and J 4 bases; nucleotides not matched to a gene: 5. This CDR3 is 16 amino acids long. Study-wide points: Detection of GvH clones occurred in recipient marrow, and some had their first appearance in ileum or blood.

Repertoires were generated with immunoSEQ multiplex PCR, while TCRdb's copy carries only in-frame clones and drops some. The table records about 22,000 clones, approximately 40% of them present only once. This TCR was recovered from a human patient who received an intestinal transplant. Material: alloreactive CD8+ T cells from a mixed lymphocyte reaction culture, obtained before intestinal transplant. Noted subset: CFSE-low proliferating T cells sorted from approximately 6-day pre-transplant mixed lymphocyte reaction (GvH or HvG direction). This chain uses TRBV6-1 with TRBJ2-1, with 9 nucleotides matching TRBD2. CDR3 sequence reads: CASSEVRLAGYNEQFF. CDR3 coding DNA: TGTGCCAGCAGTGAAGTAAGGCTAGCGGGATACAATGAGCAGTTCTTC.